This TCR beta chain was sequenced for a study of radiation and T cells in renal cell carcinoma. TCRdb's table, derived via immunoSEQ multiplex PCR, lists solely in-frame clones and lacks some. The data show 10,000 or so clones, 50% to 60% seen once. Treatment meaning: treatment-naive control, cytoreductive nephrectomy. With 2 bases removed from V and 2 bases from J, the gap between germline ends came to 12 bases. Germline assignment: CDR1 MNHEY and CDR2 SMNVEV (reference sequence). The CDR3 totals 15 residues. The chain joins TRBV27 to TRBJ2-5, with D hard to call. The receptor was isolated from a man aged 35-49 years with renal cell carcinoma. The source was tumor tissue, collected from a patient whose treatment was nephrectomy without radiotherapy. CDR3 residues: CASSLTFSWQETQYF. DNA of the CDR3: TGTGCCAGCAGTTTAACATTCTCTTGGCAAGAGACCCAGTACTTC.